A single sample is the source of the 25 T cell receptor beta chains below, sequenced in a study of T cell responses to AZD1222 COVID-19 vaccine. Clones were sequenced by immunoSEQ multiplex PCR, and TCRdb holds only the in-frame ones, with some missing. The sample contains over 85,000 clones, roughly 84% of which appear only once. The material sequenced was peripheral blood, taken on day 0 of AZD1222 vaccination. The receptors stem from an adult in good health.

The gene calls are TRBV12-3 or TRBV12-4 and TRBJ1-1; TRBD1 might be the D (6 bases). CDR3 length: 13 residues. V lost 6 bases and J lost 0, with 8 bases in between. CDR3 DNA sequence: TGTGCCAGCAGGCAGGGGATGAACACTGAAGCTTTCTTT. Encoded protein: CASRQGMNTEAFF.

The V call is TRBV7-9, the J call TRBJ2-5; D is uncertain. Germline CDR1 and CDR2: SEHNR and FQNEAQ (reference sequence). The CDR3 has 15 residues. The V end lost 7 bases, the J end lost 5 bases, and 20 bases lay between the germline ends. The CDR3 reads CASTIPPGVGETQYF. The CDR3 region has the DNA TGTGCCAGCACCATCCCACCAGGTGTCGGGGAGACCCAGTACTTC.

This clone occurred once. V is TRBV30 and J is TRBJ2-1; TRBD2 matches at 7 bases. There are 12 residues in the CDR3. Trimming took 4 bases from V and 11 from J; bases not matched to a gene: 8. The germline gives CDR1 GTSNPN, CDR2 SVGIG (reference sequence). Here the CDR3 DNA reads TGTGCCTGGACTCCCACTAGCGTTCAGCAGTTCTTC. As protein: CAWTPTSVQQFF.

Worth noting for this clone: Other DNA sequences from this sample encode an identical CDR3 as well. The chain joins TRBV5-1 to TRBJ2-5; no clear D gene. The germline V gene has CDR1 SGHRS and CDR2 YFSETQ. This CDR3 comprises 13 residues. Between the trimmed V and J ends, which lost 0 bases and 5 bases, there was a span of 8 bases. The CDR3 protein is CASSLAGAETQYF. In DNA form, the CDR3 reads TGCGCCAGCAGCTTGGCGGGCGCGGAGACCCAGTACTTC.

The J gene is TRBJ1-5, the V gene TRBV6-5, with D uncertain. V was shortened by 6 bases and J by 2 bases, with 11 bases between the two germline ends. CDR3 length equals 14 residues. CDR1 and CDR2 (germline): MNHEY, SVGAGI. For the CDR3, the DNA is TGTGCCAGCAGACAGAATTTGGGCAATCAGCCCCAGCATTTT. It codes for CASRQNLGNQPQHF.

The chain has TRBV6-2 or TRBV6-3 and TRBJ1-6; D is unclear. The ends were cut back, 5 bases at V and 8 bases at J, with 22 bases in the middle. CDR3 length equals 17 residues. In germline, CDR1 is MNHEY, CDR2 SVGEGT. In DNA, the CDR3 is TGTGCCAGCAGTAACCGGGCCGCGAGTCTATACTATTCACCCCTCCACTTT. Residues: CASSNRAASLYYSPLHF.

This chain joins TRBV6-5 and TRBJ1-1; no clear D gene. The CDR3 is 14 residues long. Germline V gene lookup returns CDR1 MNHEY and CDR2 SVGAGI. Trimming removed 10 bases from V and 1 base from J, with 16 bases in between. CDR3 protein: CATQTVGSNTEAFF. DNA of the CDR3: TGTGCCACCCAAACTGTGGGGTCGAACACTGAAGCTTTCTTT.

The V call is TRBV13, the J call TRBJ2-1, with 9 bases that match TRBD2. The CDR3 has 16 residues. Germline trimming cut 4 bases from V and 10 bases from J; bases unmatched to any gene: 14. The germline V gene has CDR1 PRHDT and CDR2 FYEKMQ (reference sequence). Written as DNA, the CDR3 is TGTGCCAGCAGCTCCCCTTTAGCGGGAGTTATACCGGAGCAGTTCTTC. As protein: CASSSPLAGVIPEQFF.

V usage is TRBV14 and J usage is TRBJ1-6; possibly TRBD1 for D (5 bases). CDR3 length: 16 residues. Trimming cost V 1 base and J 0 bases, with 7 bases left between them. Germline lookup yields CDR1 SGHDN and CDR2 FVKESK. The chain's CDR3 is CASSQGGNSYNSPLHF. The CDR3 DNA follows: TGTGCCAGCAGCCAAGGGGGCAACTCCTATAATTCACCCCTCCACTTT.

V gene TRBV6-5 combines with J gene TRBJ2-7; D is undetermined. The CDR3 has 14 residues. V lost 0 bases and J 6 bases, leaving 12 bases between the germline ends. From germline, CDR1 is MNHEY and CDR2 SVGAGI. The CDR3: CASSYSRFASEQYV. The CDR3, as DNA: TGTGCCAGCAGTTACTCGAGGTTCGCCTCCGAGCAGTACGTC.

The J gene is TRBJ2-3, the V gene TRBV11-2; the match to TRBD2 covers 8 bases. The trim removed 0 bases at V and 6 bases at J, leaving 8 bases unmatched. The CDR3 extends over 16 amino acids. The germline V gene encodes CDR1 SGHAT and CDR2 FQNNGV. CDR3 DNA: TGTGCCAGCAGCTTAGATTTTGCGGGGGGCGGCGATACGCAGTATTTT. Amino acid sequence: CASSLDFAGGGDTQYF.

This clone has only a few counts. V is TRBV19 and J is TRBJ1-5; unclear D gene. The CDR3 length is 15 residues. V lost 5 bases and J lost 2, with 13 bases in between. Germline V gene lookup returns CDR1 LNHDA and CDR2 SQIVND (reference sequence). The CDR3 coding sequence is TGTGCCAGTAGTCCTCAGAAGACCGGCAATCAGCCCCAGCATTTT. Translated: CASSPQKTGNQPQHF.

This chain joins TRBV20-1 and TRBJ1-2; maybe TRBD1 (5 bases). CDR3 length: 11 residues. Germline loops: CDR1 DFQATT, CDR2 SNEGSKA (reference sequence). Trimming removed 1 base at V and 5 bases at J, with 5 bases between. DNA for the CDR3: TGCAGTGCTAGAGGACAGTATGGCTACACCTTC. Protein: CSARGQYGYTF.

This chain joins TRBV4-3 and TRBJ2-2; tentatively, D is TRBD2 (5 bases). The CDR3 runs to 16 residues. Germline CDR1 reads LGHNA; CDR2 reads YSLEER. V was pared by 2 bases and J by 0 bases, with 10 bases between. DNA of the CDR3: TGCGCCAGCAGCCAATCCCAGCGGCCGAACACCGGGGAGCTGTTTTTT. Translated: CASSQSQRPNTGELFF.

The gene calls are TRBV5-5 and TRBJ2-7; tentatively, D is TRBD1 (5 bases). The CDR3 totals 14 residues. Looked up from germline, CDR1 is SGHKS and CDR2 is YYEKEE (reference sequence). Trimming stripped 0 bases from V and 2 bases from J, with 9 bases between. In DNA, the CDR3 is TGTGCCAGCAGCTTGGTTGGGGCCCCCTACGAGCAGTACGTC. Translated: CASSLVGAPYEQYV.

The chain links TRBV5-1 to TRBJ1-1; no clear D. The ends were cut back, 0 bases at V and 0 bases at J, with 12 bases in the middle. CDR1 and CDR2 (germline): SGHRS, YFSETQ. This CDR3 has 16 amino acids. In DNA, the CDR3 is TGCGCCAGCAGCTTGGCCGGAACCAAAATGAACACTGAAGCTTTCTTT. It is translated as CASSLAGTKMNTEAFF.

The chain recombines TRBV6-5 with TRBJ1-5, with 7 bases that match TRBD1. Germline V gene lookup returns CDR1 MNHEY and CDR2 SVGAGI. The ends lost 8 bases at V and 3 bases at J; junction bases unmatched: 4. The CDR3 runs 13 residues. The CDR3: CASGTDHNQPQHF. The CDR3 DNA reads as TGTGCCAGCGGGACAGACCACAATCAGCCCCAGCATTTT.

In DNA, the CDR3 is TGTGCCAGCACCGCGGCGAGAGGAGAGACCCAGTACTTC. Protein: CASTAARGETQYF. The J gene is TRBJ2-5, the V gene TRBV2; no clear D gene. Trimming shortened V by 7 bases and J by 4 bases, and 13 bases separated the two germline ends. The CDR3 is 13 amino acids. Germline V gives CDR1 SNHLY, CDR2 FYNNEI.

This chain's CDR3 is CASSGTATVRDTIYF. The CDR3 DNA reads as TGTGCCAGCAGTGGGACAGCGACCGTCCGTGACACCATATATTTT. This chain uses TRBV28 with TRBJ1-3; 7 bases are shared with TRBD1. Germline V gene lookup returns CDR1 MDHEN and CDR2 SYDVKM. The CDR3 consists of 15 residues. The trim removed 5 bases at V and 8 bases at J, leaving 12 bases unmatched.

This chain connects TRBV28 to TRBJ1-3; D is unclear. The germline V gene encodes CDR1 MDHEN and CDR2 SYDVKM. This CDR3 comprises 16 residues. V was clipped by 1 base and J by 0 bases, with 10 bases between them. CDR3 amino acids: CASSLFAAYSGNTIYF. DNA for the CDR3: TGTGCCAGCAGTTTATTCGCAGCGTACTCTGGAAACACCATATATTTT.

The chain joins TRBV5-6 to TRBJ2-7, with D hard to call. The V and J ends lost 0 bases and 7 bases respectively, with 8 bases between them. The CDR3 is 12 amino acids. The germline V gene has CDR1 SGHDT and CDR2 YYEEEE. The CDR3 nucleotides read TGTGCCAGCAGCTTGGGTCTGCTTGAGCAGTACGTC. It yields the protein CASSLGLLEQYV.

J is TRBJ2-1 and V is TRBV11-2; no firm D call. CDR3 length: 14 residues. V was trimmed by 8 bases and J by 6 bases, leaving 17 bases between them. From germline, CDR1 is SGHAT and CDR2 FQNNGV. CDR3 nucleotide sequence: TGTGCCAGCGCCCCCAACCCTGGTAGCAATGAGCAGTTCTTC. Protein product: CASAPNPGSNEQFF.

In this sample, this clone turned up once. The chain couples TRBV19 to TRBJ1-2; a possible D gene is TRBD1 (5 bases). CDR1 LNHDA and CDR2 SQIVND come from the germline V gene (reference sequence). The V end lost 1 base, the J end lost 0 bases, and 9 bases lay between the germline ends. The CDR3 covers 15 residues. The CDR3 protein is CASSIGGAANYGYTF. The CDR3 coding sequence is TGTGCCAGTAGTATAGGTGGGGCAGCTAACTATGGCTACACCTTC.

The CDR3 protein is CASSGGLAGGTDTQYF. The CDR3 nucleotides are TGTGCCAGCAGCGGGGGACTAGCGGGGGGAACAGATACGCAGTATTTT. The genes are TRBV7-7 and TRBJ2-3, with 15 bases matching TRBD2. Germline V CDR1 and CDR2: SSHAT, FNYEAQ (reference sequence). After removal of 5 bases from V and 3 bases from J, the junction contained 3 bases not matched to a gene. The CDR3 spans 16 residues.

The rearrangement joins TRBV9 to TRBJ2-2; D possibly corresponds to TRBD2 (5 bases). CDR3 size: 15 residues. Trimming took off 4 bases at V and 2 bases at J, with 12 bases between the two ends. The germline CDR1 and CDR2 sequences are SGDLS and YYNGEE. The CDR3, as DNA: TGTGCCAGCAGCCTGCTTGGGAGCAACACCGGGGAGCTGTTTTTT. Its protein product is CASSLLGSNTGELFF.